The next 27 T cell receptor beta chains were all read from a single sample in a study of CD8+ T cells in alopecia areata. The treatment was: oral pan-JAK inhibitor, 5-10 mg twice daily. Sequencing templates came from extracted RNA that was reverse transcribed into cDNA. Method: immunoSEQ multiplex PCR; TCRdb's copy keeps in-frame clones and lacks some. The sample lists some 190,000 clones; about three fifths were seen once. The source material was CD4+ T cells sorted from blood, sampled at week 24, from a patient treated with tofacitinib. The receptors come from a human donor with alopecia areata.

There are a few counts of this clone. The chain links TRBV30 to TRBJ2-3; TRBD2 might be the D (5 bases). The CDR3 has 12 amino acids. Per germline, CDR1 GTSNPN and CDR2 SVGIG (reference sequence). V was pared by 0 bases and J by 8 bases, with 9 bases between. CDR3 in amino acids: CAWSVGGGTQYF. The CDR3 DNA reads TGTGCCTGGAGTGTAGGAGGAGGTACGCAGTATTTT.

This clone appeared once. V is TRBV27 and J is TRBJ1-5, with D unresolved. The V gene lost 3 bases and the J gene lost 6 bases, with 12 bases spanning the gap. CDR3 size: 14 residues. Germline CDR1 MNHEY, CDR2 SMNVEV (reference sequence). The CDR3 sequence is CASSFSSGVQPQHF. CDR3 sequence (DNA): TGTGCCAGCAGTTTCTCCTCTGGCGTTCAGCCCCAGCATTTT.

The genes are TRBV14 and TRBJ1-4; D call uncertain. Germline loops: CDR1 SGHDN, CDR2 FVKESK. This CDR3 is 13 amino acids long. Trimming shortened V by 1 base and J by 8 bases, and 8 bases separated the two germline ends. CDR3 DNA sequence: TGTGCCAGCAGCCAAGGGGTGACCGAAAAACTGTTTTTT. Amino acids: CASSQGVTEKLFF.

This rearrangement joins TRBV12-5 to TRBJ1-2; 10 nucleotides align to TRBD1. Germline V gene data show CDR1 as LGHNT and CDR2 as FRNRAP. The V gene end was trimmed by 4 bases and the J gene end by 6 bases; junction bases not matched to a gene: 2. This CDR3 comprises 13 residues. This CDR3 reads CASGSGTGDGYTF. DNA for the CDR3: TGTGCTAGTGGTTCCGGGACAGGGGATGGCTACACCTTC.

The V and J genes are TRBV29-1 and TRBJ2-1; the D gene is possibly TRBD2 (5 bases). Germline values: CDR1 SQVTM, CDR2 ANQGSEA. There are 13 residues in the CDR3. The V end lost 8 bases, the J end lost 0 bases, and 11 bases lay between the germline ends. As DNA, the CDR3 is TGCAGCTGGTATGGGAGCTCCTACAATGAGCAGTTCTTC. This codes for CSWYGSSYNEQFF.

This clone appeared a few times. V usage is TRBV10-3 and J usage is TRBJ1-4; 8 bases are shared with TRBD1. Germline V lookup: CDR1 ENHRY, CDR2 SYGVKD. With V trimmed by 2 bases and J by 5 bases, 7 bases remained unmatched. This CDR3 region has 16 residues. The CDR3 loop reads CAISEDRGLVNEKLFF. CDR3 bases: TGTGCCATCAGTGAGGACAGGGGCCTGGTGAATGAAAAACTGTTTTTT.

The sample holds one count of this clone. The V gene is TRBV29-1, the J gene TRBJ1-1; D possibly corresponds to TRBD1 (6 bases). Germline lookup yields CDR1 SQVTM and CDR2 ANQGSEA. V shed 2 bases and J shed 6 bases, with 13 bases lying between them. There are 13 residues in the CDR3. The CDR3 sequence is CSVEPERGSEAFF. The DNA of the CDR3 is TGCAGCGTTGAACCGGAGAGGGGGTCTGAAGCTTTCTTT.

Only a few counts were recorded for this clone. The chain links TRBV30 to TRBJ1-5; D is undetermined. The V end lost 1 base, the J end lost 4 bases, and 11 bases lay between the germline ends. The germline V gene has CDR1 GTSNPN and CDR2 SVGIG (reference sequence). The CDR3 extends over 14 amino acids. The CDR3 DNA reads TGTGCCTGGAGTGATGGGTTGGGGAATCAGCCCCAGCATTTT. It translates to CAWSDGLGNQPQHF.

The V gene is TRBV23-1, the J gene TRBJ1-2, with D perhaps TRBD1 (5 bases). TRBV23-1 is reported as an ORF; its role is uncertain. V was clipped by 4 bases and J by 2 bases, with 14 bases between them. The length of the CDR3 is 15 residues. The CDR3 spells CASSPRDFRNYGYTF. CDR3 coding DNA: TGCGCCAGCAGTCCGCGGGACTTCCGGAACTATGGCTACACCTTC.

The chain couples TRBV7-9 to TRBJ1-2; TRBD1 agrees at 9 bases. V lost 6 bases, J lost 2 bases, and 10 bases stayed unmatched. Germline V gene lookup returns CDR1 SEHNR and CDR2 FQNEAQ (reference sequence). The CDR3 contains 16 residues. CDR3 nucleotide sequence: TGTGCCAGCAGAACTACCGGGACAGGGAAGAACTATGGCTACACCTTC. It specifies CASRTTGTGKNYGYTF.

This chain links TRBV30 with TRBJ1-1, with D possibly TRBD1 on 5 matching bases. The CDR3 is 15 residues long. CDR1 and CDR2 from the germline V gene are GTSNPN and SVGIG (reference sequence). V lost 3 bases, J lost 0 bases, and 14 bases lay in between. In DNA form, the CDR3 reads TGTGCCTGGAGAGGTGACAGACTCATGAACACTGAAGCTTTCTTT. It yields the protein CAWRGDRLMNTEAFF.

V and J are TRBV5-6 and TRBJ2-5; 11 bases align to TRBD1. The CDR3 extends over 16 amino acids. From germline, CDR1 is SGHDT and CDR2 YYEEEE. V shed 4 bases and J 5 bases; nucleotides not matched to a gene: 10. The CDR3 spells CASSPVGGTGGETQYF. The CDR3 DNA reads TGTGCCAGCAGCCCCGTCGGCGGGACAGGGGGGGAGACCCAGTACTTC.

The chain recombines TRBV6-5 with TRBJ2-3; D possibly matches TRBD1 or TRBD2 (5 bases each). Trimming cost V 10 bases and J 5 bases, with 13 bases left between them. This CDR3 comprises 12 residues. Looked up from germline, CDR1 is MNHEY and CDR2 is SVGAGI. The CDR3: CATGTPVDTQYF. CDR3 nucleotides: TGTGCCACCGGGACGCCGGTAGATACGCAGTATTTT.

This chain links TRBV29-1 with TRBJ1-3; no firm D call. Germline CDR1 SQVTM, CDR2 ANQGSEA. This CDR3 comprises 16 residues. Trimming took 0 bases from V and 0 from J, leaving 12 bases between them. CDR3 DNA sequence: TGCAGCGTTGAAGACTTGGAGAGTAGCTCTGGAAACACCATATATTTT. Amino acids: CSVEDLESSSGNTIYF.

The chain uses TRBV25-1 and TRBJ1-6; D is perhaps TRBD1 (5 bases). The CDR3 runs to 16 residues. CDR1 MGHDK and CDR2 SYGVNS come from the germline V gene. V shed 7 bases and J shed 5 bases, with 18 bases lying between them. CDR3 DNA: TGTGCCAGCACCCGACCCGGGACGGTCGATAATTCACCCCTCCACTTT. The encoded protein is CASTRPGTVDNSPLHF.

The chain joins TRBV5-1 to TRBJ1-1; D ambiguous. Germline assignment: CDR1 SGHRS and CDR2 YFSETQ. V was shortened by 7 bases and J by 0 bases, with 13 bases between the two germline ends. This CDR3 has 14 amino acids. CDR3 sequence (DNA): TGCGCCAGCTCGGACTCGTCAATGAACACTGAAGCTTTCTTT. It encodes CASSDSSMNTEAFF.

The CDR3: CASSPGGWKAFF. CDR3 bases: TGTGCCAGCAGCCCCGGAGGGTGGAAAGCTTTCTTT. This chain uses TRBV9 with TRBJ1-1; unclear D gene. The CDR3 has 12 amino acids. V shed 4 bases and J shed 9 bases, with 13 bases lying between them. The germline V gene encodes CDR1 SGDLS and CDR2 YYNGEE.

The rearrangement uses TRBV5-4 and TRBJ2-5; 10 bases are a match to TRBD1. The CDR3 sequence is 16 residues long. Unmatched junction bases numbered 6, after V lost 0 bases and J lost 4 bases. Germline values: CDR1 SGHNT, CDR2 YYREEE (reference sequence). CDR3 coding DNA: TGTGCCAGCAGCTTGGCCGGGACAGGGGTGTTAGAGACCCAGTACTTC. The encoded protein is CASSLAGTGVLETQYF.

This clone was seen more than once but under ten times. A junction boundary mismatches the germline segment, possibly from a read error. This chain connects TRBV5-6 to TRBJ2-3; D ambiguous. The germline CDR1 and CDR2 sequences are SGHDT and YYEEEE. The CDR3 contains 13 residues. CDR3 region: CASSLWSTDTQYF. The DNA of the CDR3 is TGTGCCAGCAGCTTGTGGAGCACCGATACGCAGTATTTT.

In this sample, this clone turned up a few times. CDR3 in DNA: TGTGCCAGCAGTACAGACAGGTTTATGGTGCGGCATTTT. Protein product: CASSTDRFMVRHF. This rearrangement joins TRBV6-5 to TRBJ1-5, with a tentative D call TRBD1 (6 bases). The germline V gene encodes CDR1 MNHEY and CDR2 SVGAGI. This CDR3 has 13 residues. Trimming pared 5 bases from V and 15 bases from J, leaving 20 bases between.

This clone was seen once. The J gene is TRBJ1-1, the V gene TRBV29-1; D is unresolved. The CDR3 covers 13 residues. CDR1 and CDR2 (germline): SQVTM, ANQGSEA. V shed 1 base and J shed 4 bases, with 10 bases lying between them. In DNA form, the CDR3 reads TGCAGCGTTGAAGGTCATATAAGCACTGAAGCTTTCTTT. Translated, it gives CSVEGHISTEAFF.

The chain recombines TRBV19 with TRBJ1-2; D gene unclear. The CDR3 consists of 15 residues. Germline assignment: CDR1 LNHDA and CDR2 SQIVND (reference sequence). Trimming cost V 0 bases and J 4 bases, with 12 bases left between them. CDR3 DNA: TGTGCCAGTAGTATAGATCGTGGAGCTAGCTATGGCTACACCTTC. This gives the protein CASSIDRGASYGYTF. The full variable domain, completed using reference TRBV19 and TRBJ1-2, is DGGITQSPKYLFRKEGQNVTLSCEQNLNHDAMYWYRQDPGQGLRLIYYSQIVNDFQKGDIAEGYSVSREKKESFPLTVTSAQKNPTAFYLCASSIDRGASYGYTFGSGTRLTVV.

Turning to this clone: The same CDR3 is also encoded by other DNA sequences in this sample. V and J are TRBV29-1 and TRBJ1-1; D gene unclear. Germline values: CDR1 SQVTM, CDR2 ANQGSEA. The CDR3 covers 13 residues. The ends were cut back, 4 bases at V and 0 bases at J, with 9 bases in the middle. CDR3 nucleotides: TGCAGCGTTGCACAGATCCTGAACACTGAAGCTTTCTTT. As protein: CSVAQILNTEAFF.

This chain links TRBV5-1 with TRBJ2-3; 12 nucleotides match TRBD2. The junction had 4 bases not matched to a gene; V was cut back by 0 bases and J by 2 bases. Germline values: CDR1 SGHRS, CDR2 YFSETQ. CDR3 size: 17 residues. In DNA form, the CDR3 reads TGCGCCAGCAGCTTGGGACTAGCGGGGGCTCCCACAGATACGCAGTATTTT. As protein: CASSLGLAGAPTDTQYF.

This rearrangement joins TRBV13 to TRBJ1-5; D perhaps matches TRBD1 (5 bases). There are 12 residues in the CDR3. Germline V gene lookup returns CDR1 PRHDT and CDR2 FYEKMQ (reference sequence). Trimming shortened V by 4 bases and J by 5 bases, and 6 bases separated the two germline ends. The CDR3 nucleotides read TGTGCCAGCAGCTCACAGGATCAGCCCCAGCATTTT. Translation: CASSSQDQPQHF.

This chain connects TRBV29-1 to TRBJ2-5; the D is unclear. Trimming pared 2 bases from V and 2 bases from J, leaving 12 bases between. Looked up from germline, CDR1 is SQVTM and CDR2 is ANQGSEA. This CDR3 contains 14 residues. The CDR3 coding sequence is TGCAGCGTTGAATATAGGGCCAAACAAGAGACCCAGTACTTC. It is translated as CSVEYRAKQETQYF.

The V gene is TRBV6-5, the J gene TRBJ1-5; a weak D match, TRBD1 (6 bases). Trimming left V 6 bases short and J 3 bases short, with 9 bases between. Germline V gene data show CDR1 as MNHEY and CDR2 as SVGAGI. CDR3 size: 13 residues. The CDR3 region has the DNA TGTGCCAGCAGGGACAGTTCCAATCAGCCCCAGCATTTT. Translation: CASRDSSNQPQHF.